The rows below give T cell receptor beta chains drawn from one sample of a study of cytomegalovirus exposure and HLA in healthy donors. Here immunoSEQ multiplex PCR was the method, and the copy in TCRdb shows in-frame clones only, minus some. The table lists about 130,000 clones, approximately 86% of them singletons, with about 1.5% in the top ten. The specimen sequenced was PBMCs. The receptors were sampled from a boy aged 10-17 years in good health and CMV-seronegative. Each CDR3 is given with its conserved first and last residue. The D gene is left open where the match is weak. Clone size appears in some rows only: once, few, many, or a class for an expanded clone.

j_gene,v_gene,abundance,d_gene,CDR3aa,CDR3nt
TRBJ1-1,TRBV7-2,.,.,CASSLMGAVEAFF,TGTGCCAGCAGCTTAATGGGGGCGGTTGAAGCTTTCTTT
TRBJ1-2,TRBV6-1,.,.,CASSRTDKNYGYTF,TGTGCCAGCAGTCGGACAGACAAAAACTATGGCTACACCTTC
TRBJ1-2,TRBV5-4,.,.,CASSADRIGGYTF,TGTGCCAGCAGCGCCGACAGGATAGGAGGCTACACCTTC
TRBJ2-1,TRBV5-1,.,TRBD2,CASSLYASGGAYEQFF,TGCGCCAGCAGCTTATACGCTAGCGGGGGGGCTTATGAGCAGTTCTTC
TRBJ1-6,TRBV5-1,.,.,CASSLDIRVNSPLHF,TGCGCCAGCAGCTTGGATATCAGGGTTAATTCACCCCTCCACTTT
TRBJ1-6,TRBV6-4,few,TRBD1,CASSEDRAGNSPLHF,TGTGCCAGCAGTGAGGACAGGGCCGGCAATTCACCCCTCCACTTT
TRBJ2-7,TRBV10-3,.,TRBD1,CAISEQLGQGYEQYF,TGTGCCATCAGTGAGCAACTAGGACAGGGTTACGAGCAGTACTTC
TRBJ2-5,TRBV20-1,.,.,CSASIAQTQYF,TGCAGTGCTAGTATAGCGCAGACCCAGTACTTC
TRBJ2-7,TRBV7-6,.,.,CASSFDRSSYEQYF,TGTGCCAGCAGCTTCGACAGGAGCTCCTACGAGCAGTACTTC
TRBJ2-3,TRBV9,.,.,CASSVVGTSTDTQYF,TGTGCCAGCAGCGTAGTTGGGACTAGCACAGATACGCAGTATTTT
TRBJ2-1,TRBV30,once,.,CAWSAVNEQFF,TGTGCCTGGAGTGCGGTCAATGAGCAGTTCTTC
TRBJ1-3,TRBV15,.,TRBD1,CATSRGDRAAGNTIYF,TGTGCCACCAGCAGAGGGGACAGGGCGGCGGGAAACACCATATATTTT
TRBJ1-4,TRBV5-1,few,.,CASSFGEIGEKLFF,TGCGCCAGCAGCTTCGGGGAAATAGGTGAAAAACTGTTTTTT
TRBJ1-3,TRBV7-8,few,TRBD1,CASSQYPQGASGNTIYF,TGTGCCAGCAGCCAATACCCACAGGGGGCCTCTGGAAACACCATATATTTT
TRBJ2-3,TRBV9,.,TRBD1,CASSAGQGVADTQYF,TGTGCCAGCAGCGCAGGACAGGGAGTGGCAGATACGCAGTATTTT
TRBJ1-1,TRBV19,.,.,CASSIIEGVGTEAFF,TGTGCCAGTAGTATAATCGAGGGGGTAGGGACTGAAGCTTTCTTT
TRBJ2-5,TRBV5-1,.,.,CASSSLGTSQETQYF,TGCGCCAGCAGCTCGCTAGGGACATCCCAAGAGACCCAGTACTTC
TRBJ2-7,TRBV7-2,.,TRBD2,CATNRGLELEQYF,TGTGCCACCAATCGGGGACTAGAATTGGAGCAGTACTTC
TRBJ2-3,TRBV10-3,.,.,CAIRGGRETDTQYF,TGTGCCATCAGAGGGGGAAGGGAAACAGATACGCAGTATTTT
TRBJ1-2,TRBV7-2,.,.,CASSTREQGYTF,TGTGCCAGCAGCACCAGGGAACAGGGCTACACCTTC
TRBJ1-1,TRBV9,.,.,CASSVLSAGDEAFF,TGTGCCAGCAGCGTCCTCTCGGCAGGGGACGAAGCTTTCTTT
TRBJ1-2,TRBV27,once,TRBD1,CASSLLRGHGYTF,TGTGCCAGCAGTTTATTAAGGGGGCATGGCTACACCTTC
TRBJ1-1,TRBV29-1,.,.,CSVVSQGSEAFF,TGCAGCGTTGTAAGTCAGGGCTCTGAAGCTTTCTTT
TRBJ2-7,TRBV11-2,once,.,CASSLISGPYEQYF,TGTGCCAGCAGCTTAATCTCGGGTCCCTACGAGCAGTACTTC
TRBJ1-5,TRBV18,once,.,CASSTSGNQPQHF,TGTGCCAGCTCTACCTCGGGGAATCAGCCCCAGCATTTT
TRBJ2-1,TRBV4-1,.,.,CASSQDPGYEQFF,TGCGCCAGCAGCCAAGATCCGGGGTATGAGCAGTTCTTC
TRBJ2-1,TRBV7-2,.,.,CASSAPGVREQFF,TGTGCCAGCAGCGCGCCCGGAGTACGGGAGCAGTTCTTC
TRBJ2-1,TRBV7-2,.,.,CASSPFMSSYNEQFF,TGTGCCAGCAGCCCGTTTATGAGCTCCTACAATGAGCAGTTCTTC
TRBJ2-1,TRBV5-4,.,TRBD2,CASIPTRTSGSYEQFF,TGTGCCAGCATCCCAACTCGGACTAGCGGGAGTTATGAGCAGTTCTTC
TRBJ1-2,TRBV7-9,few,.,CASPGGTGTYGYTF,TGTGCCAGCCCGGGGGGGACGGGAACCTATGGCTACACCTTC